The 18 T cell receptor beta chains below come from one sample, sequenced in a study of identical twins. From the 5' RACE reads, TCRdb called clonotypes with MiXCR, one entry per CDR3 protein. The table records 690,000 or so distinct CDR3 sequences, about 9.4% of them present only once. The same data also went into a second study, on yellow fever vaccine responses in identical twins.

The sequencing input was PBMCs. Receptor source: a woman aged 18-29 years in good health.

This clonotype occurred a few times. The rearrangement joins TRBV12-3 or TRBV12-4 to TRBJ2-2, with D possibly TRBD2 on 7 matching bases. Trimming removed 5 bases at V and 5 bases at J, with 15 bases between. The length of the CDR3 is 15 residues. CDR3 sequence (DNA): TGTGCCAGCAGTCCAACGGGGGGCCCAACCGGGGAGCTGTTTTTT. It encodes CASSPTGGPTGELFF.

V is TRBV5-1 and J is TRBJ2-1; D unresolved. CDR1 and CDR2 from the germline V gene are SGHRS and YFSETQ. The CDR3 is 15 residues long. Trimming removed 5 bases at V and 4 bases at J, with 16 bases between. The CDR3 DNA is TGCGCCAGCAGTTACGTTGGCCTAATATACAATGAGCAGTTCTTC. This translates into CASSYVGLIYNEQFF.

The CDR3 nucleotides are TGTGCCAGCAGCAGACGCCGGGACAGGAAGGACGAGCAGTACTTC. Translation: CASSRRRDRKDEQYF. The chain employs TRBV7-8 and TRBJ2-7, with 8 nucleotides matching TRBD1. Unmatched junction bases numbered 11, after V lost 5 bases and J lost 5 bases. The germline CDR1 and CDR2 sequences are SGHVS and FQNEAQ. This CDR3 has 15 residues.

This clonotype was recorded at least ten times. V and J are TRBV4-3 and TRBJ1-1; D not resolved. Between the trimmed V and J ends, which lost 4 bases and 4 bases, there was a span of 10 bases. The germline V gene encodes CDR1 LGHNA and CDR2 YSLEER. CDR3 length: 13 residues. The DNA for the CDR3 is TGCGCCAGCAGCCTAGCCCGGGGCACTGAAGCTTTCTTT. Translated, it gives CASSLARGTEAFF.

The gene calls are TRBV6-2 or TRBV6-3 and TRBJ1-2; D gene unclear. Germline lookup yields CDR1 MNHEY and CDR2 SVGEGT. The CDR3 has 18 residues. Trimming took 6 bases from V and 6 from J, leaving 29 bases between them. The CDR3 protein is CASSGQNQHGRSKDGYTF. As DNA, the CDR3 is TGTGCCAGCAGCGGCCAGAACCAACACGGGAGGTCTAAGGATGGCTACACCTTC.

The sample holds a few counts of this clonotype. The V and J genes are TRBV3-1 and TRBJ2-5; D might be TRBD1 or TRBD2, each matching 6 bases. The germline CDR1 and CDR2 sequences are LGHDT and YNNKEL (reference sequence). The CDR3 runs to 16 residues. Trimming removed 0 bases from V and 5 bases from J, with 16 bases in between. The CDR3 DNA follows: TGTGCCAGCAGCCAAGAGGGCCCGGGGGCAGGGGAGACCCAGTACTTC. Protein: CASSQEGPGAGETQYF.

This clonotype was seen repeatedly, ten times or more. The rearrangement uses TRBV5-5 and TRBJ2-6; TRBD1 is a possible D gene (5 bases). Germline lookup yields CDR1 SGHKS and CDR2 YYEKEE (reference sequence). This CDR3 is built from 16 residues. The germline V and J ends were trimmed by 4 bases and 2 bases, with 13 bases remaining between them. The CDR3 coding sequence is TGTGCCAGCAGCATCGAAGGGGCGCCTGGGGCCAACGTCCTGACTTTC. It yields the protein CASSIEGAPGANVLTF.

The sample holds a few counts of this clonotype. The chain uses TRBV7-9 and TRBJ1-6; D unclear. V dropped 6 bases and J dropped 7 bases, with 10 bases sitting between them. CDR3 size: 13 residues. The germline gives CDR1 SEHNR, CDR2 FQNEAQ (reference sequence). The CDR3 loop reads CASSSGANSPLHF. Written as DNA, the CDR3 is TGTGCCAGCAGTTCCGGAGCAAATTCACCCCTCCACTTT.

The rearrangement uses TRBV20-1 and TRBJ2-1; 8 bases match TRBD2. The CDR3 is made up of 15 amino acids. With V trimmed by 3 bases and J by 7 bases, 11 bases remained unmatched. Germline V gene data show CDR1 as DFQATT and CDR2 as SNEGSKA (reference sequence). CDR3 nucleotides: TGCAGTGCTAGCCCTTTGGCGGGAGGTAATAATGAGCAGTTCTTC. Translating gives CSASPLAGGNNEQFF.

The chain joins TRBV6-1 to TRBJ1-6; the match to TRBD1 covers 7 bases. The V and J ends lost 8 bases and 8 bases, in that order; junction bases with no gene match: 12. CDR1 and CDR2 (germline): MNHNS, SASEGT. The CDR3 length is 15 residues. The DNA for the CDR3 is TGTGCCAGCGCCGAAGATGACAGGGCTTATTCACCCCTCCACTTT. This gives the protein CASAEDDRAYSPLHF.

This clonotype was found a few times. CDR3 sequence: CASSHPWDRPPFEQYF. As DNA, the CDR3 is TGTGCCAGCAGCCACCCCTGGGACAGGCCCCCCTTCGAGCAGTACTTC. This chain joins TRBV6-1 and TRBJ2-7; 8 bases agree with TRBD1. Germline V gene lookup returns CDR1 MNHNS and CDR2 SASEGT. Trimming cost V 6 bases and J 6 bases; bases outside gene matches: 16. The CDR3 is 16 residues long.

This chain connects TRBV7-2 to TRBJ2-3, with 7 bases matching TRBD1. The CDR3 is 16 amino acids. CDR1 SGHTA and CDR2 FQGNSA come from the germline V gene. V was pared by 5 bases and J by 4 bases, with 12 bases of the junction left unmatched. The chain's CDR3 is CASSPPGTVRADTQYF. CDR3 DNA: TGTGCCAGCAGCCCCCCCGGGACAGTGAGGGCAGATACGCAGTATTTT.

The rearrangement links TRBV5-6 to TRBJ2-2; D unresolved. V lost 7 bases and J 3 bases, leaving 19 bases between the germline ends. CDR1 is SGHDT and CDR2 is YYEEEE in the germline V gene. CDR3 size: 16 residues. The CDR3 loop is CASFPRKGLDTGELFF. CDR3 sequence (DNA): TGTGCCAGCTTCCCGCGGAAGGGCCTGGACACCGGGGAGCTGTTTTTT.

This clonotype was seen more than once but under ten times. V is TRBV20-1 and J is TRBJ2-7; TRBD2 might be the D (6 bases). The CDR3 runs to 15 residues. Looked up from germline, CDR1 is DFQATT and CDR2 is SNEGSKA (reference sequence). Trimming stripped 5 bases from V and 5 bases from J, with 22 bases between. The CDR3 loop is CSASRLTGAKNEQYF. DNA for the CDR3: TGCAGTGCTTCCCGCCTTACGGGAGCAAAGAACGAGCAGTACTTC.

The table lists this clonotype with a few counts. The chain combines TRBV14 with TRBJ2-6; 9 bases align to TRBD1. The CDR3 totals 19 residues. J was trimmed by 1 base and V by 4 bases; bases with no gene match: 11. The germline CDR1 and CDR2 sequences are SGHDN and FVKESK. CDR3 coding DNA: TGTGCCAGCAGCCTGGACAGGGGCCGAAGGAGTTCTGGGGCCAACGTCCTGACTTTC. Translating it yields CASSLDRGRRSSGANVLTF.

The sample holds many counts of this clonotype. The chain recombines TRBV12-3 or TRBV12-4 with TRBJ2-1, with D perhaps being TRBD1 or TRBD2 (5 bases each). The germline V and J ends were trimmed by 5 bases and 2 bases, with 13 bases remaining between them. The CDR3 extends over 15 amino acids. CDR3 sequence reads: CASSPGTVTYNEQFF. In DNA, the CDR3 is TGTGCCAGCAGTCCCGGGACGGTTACCTACAATGAGCAGTTCTTC.

This clonotype came up a few times. V is TRBV5-1 and J is TRBJ1-1; 7 bases match TRBD1. There are 13 residues in the CDR3. Unmatched junction bases numbered 8, after V lost 5 bases and J lost 7 bases. Germline values: CDR1 SGHRS, CDR2 YFSETQ. The CDR3 region has the DNA TGCGCCAGCAGTCTACAGGGGTTGGGTGAAGCTTTCTTT. Its translation is CASSLQGLGEAFF.

This clonotype has a handful of counts. The chain is built from TRBV2 and TRBJ2-3, with 8 bases aligning to TRBD1. The germline gives CDR1 SNHLY, CDR2 FYNNEI. The V segment lost 4 bases and the J segment 4 bases; nucleotides outside the gene matches: 4. This CDR3 contains 14 residues. For the CDR3, the DNA is TGTGCCAGCAGTGTGGGCAGGGGGCCAGATACGCAGTATTTT. Amino acids: CASSVGRGPDTQYF.